This T cell receptor beta chain was recorded in a study of T cells in localized non-small cell lung cancer. The V end lost 5 bases, the J end lost 4 bases, and 9 bases lay between the germline ends. This CDR3 spans 12 amino acids. In germline, CDR1 is SEHNR, CDR2 FQNEAQ (reference sequence). Some clones are missing from TCRdb's copy, which holds only in-frame ones; the method was immunoSEQ multiplex PCR. Here the sample spans some 80,000 clones, about four fifths being singletons. The clonotype was recovered from a man aged 40-75 years with stage I lung adenocarcinoma. Material: peripheral blood, obtained before any cancer treatment. This sequence joins TRBV7-9 and TRBJ2-7, with D possibly being TRBD1 (5 bases). The CDR3: CASSDSGYEQYF. The CDR3 DNA reads TGTGCCAGCAGCGATTCAGGGTACGAGCAGTACTTC. Together with reference TRBV7-9 and TRBJ2-7, the CDR3 gives the full variable domain: DTGVSQNPRHKITKRGQNVTFRCDPISEHNRLYWYRQTLGQGPEFLTYFQNEAQLEKSRLLSDRFSAERPKGSFSTLEIQRTEQGDSAMYLCASSDSGYEQYFGPGTRLTVT.